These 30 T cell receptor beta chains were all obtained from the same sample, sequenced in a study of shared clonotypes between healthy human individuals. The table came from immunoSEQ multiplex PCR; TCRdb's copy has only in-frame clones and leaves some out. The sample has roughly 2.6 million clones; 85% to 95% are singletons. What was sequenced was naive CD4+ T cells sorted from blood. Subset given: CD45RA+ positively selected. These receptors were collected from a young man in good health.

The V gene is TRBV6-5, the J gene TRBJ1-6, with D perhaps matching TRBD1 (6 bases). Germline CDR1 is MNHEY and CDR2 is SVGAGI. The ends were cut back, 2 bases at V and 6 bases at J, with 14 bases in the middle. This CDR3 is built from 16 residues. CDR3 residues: CASSYLWDTLNSPLHF. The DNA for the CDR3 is TGTGCCAGCAGTTACCTTTGGGACACCCTTAATTCACCCCTCCACTTT.

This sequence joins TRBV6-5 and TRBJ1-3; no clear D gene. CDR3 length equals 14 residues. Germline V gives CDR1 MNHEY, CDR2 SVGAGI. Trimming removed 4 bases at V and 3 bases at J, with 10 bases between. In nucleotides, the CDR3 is TGTGCCAGCAGTTCCCTGGGAGTTGGAAACACCATATATTTT. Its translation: CASSSLGVGNTIYF.

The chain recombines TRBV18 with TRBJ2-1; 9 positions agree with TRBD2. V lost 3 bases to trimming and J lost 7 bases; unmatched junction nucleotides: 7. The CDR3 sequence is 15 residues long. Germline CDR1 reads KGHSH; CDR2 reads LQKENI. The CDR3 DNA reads TGTGCCAGCTCACCCCGGGGTAGCGGGAGAAATGAGCAGTTCTTC. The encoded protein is CASSPRGSGRNEQFF.

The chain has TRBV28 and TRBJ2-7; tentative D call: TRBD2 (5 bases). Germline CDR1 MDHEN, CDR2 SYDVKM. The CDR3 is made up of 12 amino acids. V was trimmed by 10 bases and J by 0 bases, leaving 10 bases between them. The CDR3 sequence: CATLAPSYEQYF. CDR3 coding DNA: TGTGCCACTCTAGCCCCCTCCTACGAGCAGTACTTC.

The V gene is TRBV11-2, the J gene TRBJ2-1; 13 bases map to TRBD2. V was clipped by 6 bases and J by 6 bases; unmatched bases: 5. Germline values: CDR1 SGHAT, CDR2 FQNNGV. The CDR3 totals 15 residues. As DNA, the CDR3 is TGTGCCAGCAGATGGACTAGCGGGAGCACCAATGAGCAGTTCTTC. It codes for CASRWTSGSTNEQFF.

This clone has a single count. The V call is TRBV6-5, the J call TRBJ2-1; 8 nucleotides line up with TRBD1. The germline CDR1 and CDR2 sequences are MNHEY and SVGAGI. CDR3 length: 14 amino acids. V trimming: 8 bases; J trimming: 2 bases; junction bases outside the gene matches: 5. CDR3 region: CASHRGQAYNEQFF. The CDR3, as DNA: TGTGCCAGCCATCGGGGACAGGCCTACAATGAGCAGTTCTTC.

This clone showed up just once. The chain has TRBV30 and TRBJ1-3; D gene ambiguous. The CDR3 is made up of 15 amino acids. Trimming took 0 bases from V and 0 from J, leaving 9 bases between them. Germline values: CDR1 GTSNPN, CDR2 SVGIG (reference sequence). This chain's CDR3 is CAWSVLGRSGNTIYF. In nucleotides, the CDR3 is TGTGCCTGGAGTGTACTTGGTCGCTCTGGAAACACCATATATTTT.

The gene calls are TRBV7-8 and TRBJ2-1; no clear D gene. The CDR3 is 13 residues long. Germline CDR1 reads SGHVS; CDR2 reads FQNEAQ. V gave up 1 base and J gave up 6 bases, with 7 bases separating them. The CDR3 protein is CASSLGTSNEQFF. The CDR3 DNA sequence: TGTGCCAGCAGCTTAGGGACGAGCAATGAGCAGTTCTTC. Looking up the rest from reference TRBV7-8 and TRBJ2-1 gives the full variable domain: GAGVSQSPRYKVAKRGQDVALRCDPISGHVSLFWYQQALGQGPEFLTYFQNEAQLDKSGLPSDRFFAERPEGSVSTLKIQRTQQEDSAVYLCASSLGTSNEQFFGPGTRLTVL.

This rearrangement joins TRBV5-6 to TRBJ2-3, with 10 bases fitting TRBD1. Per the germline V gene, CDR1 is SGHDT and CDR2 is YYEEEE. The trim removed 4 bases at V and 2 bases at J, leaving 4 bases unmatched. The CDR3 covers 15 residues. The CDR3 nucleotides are TGTGCCAGCAGCCCGGACAGGGGGACCACAGATACGCAGTATTTT. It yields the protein CASSPDRGTTDTQYF. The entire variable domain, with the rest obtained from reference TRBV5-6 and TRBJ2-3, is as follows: DAGVTQSPTHLIKTRGQQVTLRCSPKSGHDTVSWYQQALGQGPQFIFQYYEEEERQRGNFPDRFSGHQFPNYSSELNVNALLLGDSALYLCASSPDRGTTDTQYFGPGTRLTVL.

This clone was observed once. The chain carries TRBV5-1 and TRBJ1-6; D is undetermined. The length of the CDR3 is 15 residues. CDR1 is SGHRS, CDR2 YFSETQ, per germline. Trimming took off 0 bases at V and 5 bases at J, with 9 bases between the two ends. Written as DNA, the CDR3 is TGCGCCAGCAGCTTGGCCAAGACGGATAATTCACCCCTCCACTTT. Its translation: CASSLAKTDNSPLHF.

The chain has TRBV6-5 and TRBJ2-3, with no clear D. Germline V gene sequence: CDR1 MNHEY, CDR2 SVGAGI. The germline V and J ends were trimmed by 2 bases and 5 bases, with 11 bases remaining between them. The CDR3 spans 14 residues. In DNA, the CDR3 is TGTGCCAGCAGTTACCAGCGTGCTGGAGATACGCAGTATTTT. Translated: CASSYQRAGDTQYF.

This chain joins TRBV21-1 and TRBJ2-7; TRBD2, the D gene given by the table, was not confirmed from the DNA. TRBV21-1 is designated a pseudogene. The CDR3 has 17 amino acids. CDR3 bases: TGTGCCAGCAGCCGCTCTTTCTCGGGACTAGCTTCCTACGAGCAGTACTTC. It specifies CASSRSFSGLASYEQYF.

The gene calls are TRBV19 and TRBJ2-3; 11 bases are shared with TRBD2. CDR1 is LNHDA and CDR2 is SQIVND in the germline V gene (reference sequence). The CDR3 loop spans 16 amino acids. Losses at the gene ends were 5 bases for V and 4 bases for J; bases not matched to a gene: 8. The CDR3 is CASSGSGTSGSDTQYF. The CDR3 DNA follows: TGTGCCAGTAGTGGGAGCGGGACTAGCGGATCAGATACGCAGTATTTT.

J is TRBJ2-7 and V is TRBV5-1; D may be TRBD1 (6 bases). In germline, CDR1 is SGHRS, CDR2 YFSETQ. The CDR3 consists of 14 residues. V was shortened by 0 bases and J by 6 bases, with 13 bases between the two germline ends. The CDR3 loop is CASSLAWGQGEQYF. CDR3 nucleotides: TGCGCCAGCAGCTTGGCATGGGGGCAGGGCGAGCAGTACTTC.

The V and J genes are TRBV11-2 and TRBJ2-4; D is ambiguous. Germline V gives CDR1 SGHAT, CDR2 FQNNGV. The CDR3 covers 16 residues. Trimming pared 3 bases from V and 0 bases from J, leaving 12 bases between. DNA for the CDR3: TGTGCCAGCAGCTTTAATTTGGAGCTAGCCAAAAACATTCAGTACTTC. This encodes CASSFNLELAKNIQYF.

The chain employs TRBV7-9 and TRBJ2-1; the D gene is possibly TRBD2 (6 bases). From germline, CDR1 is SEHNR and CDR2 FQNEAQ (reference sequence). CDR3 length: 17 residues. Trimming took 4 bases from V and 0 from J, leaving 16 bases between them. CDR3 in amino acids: CASSSKPGRSSYNEQFF. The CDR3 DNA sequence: TGTGCCAGCAGCTCTAAACCTGGGAGGAGCTCCTACAATGAGCAGTTCTTC.

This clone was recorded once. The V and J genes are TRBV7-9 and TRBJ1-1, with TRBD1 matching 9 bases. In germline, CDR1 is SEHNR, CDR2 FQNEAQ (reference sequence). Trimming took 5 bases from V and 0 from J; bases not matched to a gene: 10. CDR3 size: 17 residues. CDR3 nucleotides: TGTGCCAGCAGCCTGGGACAGGGTTCACTTGTGAACACTGAAGCTTTCTTT. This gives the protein CASSLGQGSLVNTEAFF.

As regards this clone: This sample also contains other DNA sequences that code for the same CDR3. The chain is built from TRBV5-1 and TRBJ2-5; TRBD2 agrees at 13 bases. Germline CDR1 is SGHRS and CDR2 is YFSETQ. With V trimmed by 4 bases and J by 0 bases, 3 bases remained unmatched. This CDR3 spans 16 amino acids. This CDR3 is CASSTGLAGDQETQYF. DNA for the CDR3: TGCGCCAGCAGCACCGGACTAGCGGGAGACCAAGAGACCCAGTACTTC.

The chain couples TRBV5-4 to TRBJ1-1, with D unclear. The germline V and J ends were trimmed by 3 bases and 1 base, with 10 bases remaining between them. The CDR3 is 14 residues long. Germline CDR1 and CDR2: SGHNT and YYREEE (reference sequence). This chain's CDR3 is CASSYDQRNTEAFF. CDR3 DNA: TGTGCCAGCAGCTACGATCAGCGGAACACTGAAGCTTTCTTT.

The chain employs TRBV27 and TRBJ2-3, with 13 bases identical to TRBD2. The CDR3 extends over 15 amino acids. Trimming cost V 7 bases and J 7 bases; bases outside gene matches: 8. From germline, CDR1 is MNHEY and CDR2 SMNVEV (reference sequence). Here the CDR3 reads CASIRRTSGGYTQYF. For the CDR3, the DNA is TGTGCCAGCATAAGAAGGACTAGCGGGGGTTATACGCAGTATTTT.

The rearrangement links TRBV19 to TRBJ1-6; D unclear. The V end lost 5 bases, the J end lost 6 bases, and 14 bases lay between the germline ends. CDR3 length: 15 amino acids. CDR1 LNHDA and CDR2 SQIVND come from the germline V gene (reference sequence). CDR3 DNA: TGTGCCAGTAGTTCCCGGGAGTTTATTAATTCACCCCTCCACTTT. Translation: CASSSREFINSPLHF.

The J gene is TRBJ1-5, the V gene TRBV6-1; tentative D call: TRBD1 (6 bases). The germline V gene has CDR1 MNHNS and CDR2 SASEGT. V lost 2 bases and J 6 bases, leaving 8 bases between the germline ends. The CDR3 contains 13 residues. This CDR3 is CASSETGIQPQHF. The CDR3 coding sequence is TGTGCCAGCAGTGAAACAGGGATTCAGCCCCAGCATTTT.

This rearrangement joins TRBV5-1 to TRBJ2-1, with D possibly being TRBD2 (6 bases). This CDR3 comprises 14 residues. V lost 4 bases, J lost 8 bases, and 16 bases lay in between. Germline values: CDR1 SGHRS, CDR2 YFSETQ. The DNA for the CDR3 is TGCGCCAGCAGCGCCGCCGGGGGTTTGGATGAGCAGTTCTTC. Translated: CASSAAGGLDEQFF. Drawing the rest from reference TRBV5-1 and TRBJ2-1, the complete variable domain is KAGVTQTPRYLIKTRGQQVTLSCSPISGHRSVSWYQQTPGQGLQFLFEYFSETQRNKGNFPGRFSGRQFSNSRSEMNVSTLELGDSALYLCASSAAGGLDEQFFGPGTRLTVL.

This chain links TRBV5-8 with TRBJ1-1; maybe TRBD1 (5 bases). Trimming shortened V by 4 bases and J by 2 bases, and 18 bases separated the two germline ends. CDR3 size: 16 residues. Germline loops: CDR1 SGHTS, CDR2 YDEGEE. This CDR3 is CASSPLYRYRNTEAFF. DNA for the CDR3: TGTGCCAGCAGCCCCCTCTACAGGTATCGCAACACTGAAGCTTTCTTT.

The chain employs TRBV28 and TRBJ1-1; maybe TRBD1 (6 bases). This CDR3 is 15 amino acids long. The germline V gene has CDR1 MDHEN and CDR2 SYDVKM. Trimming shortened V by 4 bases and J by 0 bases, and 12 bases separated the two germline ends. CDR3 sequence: CASSSLGDMNTEAFF. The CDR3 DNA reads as TGTGCCAGCAGTTCCCTCGGGGACATGAACACTGAAGCTTTCTTT.

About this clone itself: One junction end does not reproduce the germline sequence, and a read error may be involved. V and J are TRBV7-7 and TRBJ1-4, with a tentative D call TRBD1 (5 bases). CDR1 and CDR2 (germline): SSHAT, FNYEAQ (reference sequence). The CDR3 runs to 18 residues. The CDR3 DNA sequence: TGTGCTAGCAGCACAAACCGGGACCGGGAGGGGACTAATGAAAAACTGTTTTTT. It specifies CASSTNRDREGTNEKLFF.

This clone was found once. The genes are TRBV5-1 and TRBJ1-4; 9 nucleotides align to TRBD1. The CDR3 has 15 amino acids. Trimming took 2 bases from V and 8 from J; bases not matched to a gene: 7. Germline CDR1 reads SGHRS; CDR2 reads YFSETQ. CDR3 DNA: TGCGCCAGCAGCTTTATACAGGGGGCAAAGGAAAAACTGTTTTTT. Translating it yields CASSFIQGAKEKLFF.

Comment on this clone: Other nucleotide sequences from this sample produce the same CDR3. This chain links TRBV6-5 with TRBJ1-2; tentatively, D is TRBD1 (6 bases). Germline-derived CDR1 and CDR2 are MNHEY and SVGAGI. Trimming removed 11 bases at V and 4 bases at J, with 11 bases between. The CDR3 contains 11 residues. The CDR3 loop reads CASGGAYGYTF. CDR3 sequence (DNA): TGTGCCTCCGGGGGGGCCTATGGCTACACCTTC.

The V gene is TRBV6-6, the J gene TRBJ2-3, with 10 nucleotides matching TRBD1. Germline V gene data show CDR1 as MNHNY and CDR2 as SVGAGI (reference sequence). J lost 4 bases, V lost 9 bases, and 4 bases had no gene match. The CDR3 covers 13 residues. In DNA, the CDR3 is TGTGCCAGTAGACAGGGGGCTTCAGATACGCAGTATTTT. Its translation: CASRQGASDTQYF.

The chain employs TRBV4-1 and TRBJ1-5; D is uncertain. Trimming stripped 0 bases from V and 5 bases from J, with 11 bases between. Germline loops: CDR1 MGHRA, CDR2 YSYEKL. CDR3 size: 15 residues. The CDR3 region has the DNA TGCGCCAGCAGCCAAGATCTGAGTCTGTATCAGCCCCAGCATTTT. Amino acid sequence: CASSQDLSLYQPQHF.